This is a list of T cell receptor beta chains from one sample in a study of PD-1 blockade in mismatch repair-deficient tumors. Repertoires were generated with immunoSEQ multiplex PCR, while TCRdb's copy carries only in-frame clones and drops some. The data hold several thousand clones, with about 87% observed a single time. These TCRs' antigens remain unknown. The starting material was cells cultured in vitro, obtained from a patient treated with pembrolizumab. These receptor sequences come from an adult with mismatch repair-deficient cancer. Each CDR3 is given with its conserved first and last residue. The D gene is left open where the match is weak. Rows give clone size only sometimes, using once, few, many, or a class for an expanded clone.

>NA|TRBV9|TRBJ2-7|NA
TGTGCCAGCAGCGTCTCGCCAAACTACGAGCAGTACTTC
CASSVSPNYEQYF
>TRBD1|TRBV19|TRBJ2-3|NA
TGTGCCAGTAGAGACCGGGACAGGGCCTATACGCAGTATTTT
CASRDRDRAYTQYF
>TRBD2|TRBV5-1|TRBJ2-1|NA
TGCGCCAGCAGCTCAACTAGCGGGAGTGAGGATGAGCAGTTCTTC
CASSSTSGSEDEQFF
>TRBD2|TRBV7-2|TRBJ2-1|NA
TGTGCCAGCAGCTTAGTGGCGGGAGGGCGAAGTGACAATGAGCAGTTCTTC
CASSLVAGGRSDNEQFF
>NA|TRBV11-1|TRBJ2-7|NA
TGTGCCAGCAGGGAAGGGCCCTACGAGCAGTACTTC
CASREGPYEQYF
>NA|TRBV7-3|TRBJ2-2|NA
TGTGCCAGCAGCTTCATGCCGGTACGAAGCACCGGGGAGCTGTTTTTT
CASSFMPVRSTGELFF
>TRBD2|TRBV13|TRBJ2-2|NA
TGTGCCAGCAGCTTAGGGACTAGCGGGAGAAGATGGTCGGGTACCGGGGAGCTGTTTTTT
CASSLGTSGRRWSGTGELFF
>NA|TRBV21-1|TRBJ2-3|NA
TGTGCCAGCAACGTAAGTTGGGCAGATACGCAGTATTTT
CASNVSWADTQYF
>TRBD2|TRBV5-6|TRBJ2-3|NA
TGTGCCAGCAGCTTGGAGGGACTAGCGGGAGAGGGAGTCGATACGCAGTATTTT
CASSLEGLAGEGVDTQYF
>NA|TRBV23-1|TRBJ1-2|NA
TGCGCCAGCAGTCTGCCTAACTATGGCTACACCTTC
CASSLPNYGYTF
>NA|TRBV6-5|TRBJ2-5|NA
TGTGCCAGCAGTTACGAGGACTATAGTCGTGAGACCCAGTACTTC
CASSYEDYSRETQYF
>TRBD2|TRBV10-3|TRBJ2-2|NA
TGTGCCGTGCTGGGGGGGGCCGGGGAGCTGTTTTTT
CAVLGGAGELFF
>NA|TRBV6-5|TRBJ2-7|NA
TGTGCCAGCAGTTACTCGACCGGGCCGGGTATTCAGTACTTC
CASSYSTGPGIQYF
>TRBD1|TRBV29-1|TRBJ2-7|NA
TGCAGCGGGGGACAGGGATCCTACGAGCAGTACTTC
CSGGQGSYEQYF
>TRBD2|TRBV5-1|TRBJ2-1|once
TGCGCCAGCGGTCTAGCGGGAGTGGGGAATGAGCAGTTCTTC
CASGLAGVGNEQFF
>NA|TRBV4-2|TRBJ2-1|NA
TGTGCCAGCAGCTACGACCGGGGCTCCTACAATGAGCAGTTCTTC
CASSYDRGSYNEQFF
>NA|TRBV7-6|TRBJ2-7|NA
TGTGCCAGCAGCCCTGCGTCCGGCTACGAGCAGTACTTC
CASSPASGYEQYF
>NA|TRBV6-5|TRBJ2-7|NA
TGTGCCAGCAAGAAGACAGGTTACTACGAGCAGTACTTC
CASKKTGYYEQYF